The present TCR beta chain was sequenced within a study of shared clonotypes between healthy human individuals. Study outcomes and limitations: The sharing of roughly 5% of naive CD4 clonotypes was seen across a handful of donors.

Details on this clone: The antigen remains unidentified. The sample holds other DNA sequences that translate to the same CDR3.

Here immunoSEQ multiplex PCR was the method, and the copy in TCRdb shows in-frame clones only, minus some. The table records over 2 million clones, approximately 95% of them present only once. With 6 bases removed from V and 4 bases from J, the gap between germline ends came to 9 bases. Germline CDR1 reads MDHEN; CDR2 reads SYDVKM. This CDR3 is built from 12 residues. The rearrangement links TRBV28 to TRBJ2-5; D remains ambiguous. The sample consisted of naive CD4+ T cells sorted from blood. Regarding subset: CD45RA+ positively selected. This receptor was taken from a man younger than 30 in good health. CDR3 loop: CASSSRRETQYF. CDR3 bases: TGTGCCAGCAGCTCGCGGAGAGAGACCCAGTACTTC.